The TCR beta chain under discussion was sequenced for a study of blood T cells in healthy people across ages. A sample-barcoded 5' primer and a J-beta primer mix were used in a second PCR of about 7 to 12 cycles. Researchers report that a template-switch adaptor with 12 random nucleotides tagged each cDNA molecule. MiXCR was run by TCRdb on the 5' RACE reads, yielding one entry per CDR3 protein. The sample records hundreds of thousands of distinct CDR3 sequences, more than 50% being singletons. The table lists this clonotype with many counts. What it binds is not known. The CDR3 length is 15 residues. The V gene end was trimmed by 6 bases and the J gene end by 2 bases; junction bases not matched to a gene: 4. General study points: The percentage of naive T cells correlated strongly with TCR beta diversity.

The chain uses TRBV12-3 or TRBV12-4 and TRBJ2-7, with 13 nucleotides matching TRBD2. The sample consisted of blood. This sequence was found in a man aged 35-49 years in good health. This CDR3 is CASSLLAGGPYEQYF. CDR3 DNA sequence: TGTGCCAGCAGCTTACTAGCGGGAGGGCCCTACGAGCAGTACTTC.